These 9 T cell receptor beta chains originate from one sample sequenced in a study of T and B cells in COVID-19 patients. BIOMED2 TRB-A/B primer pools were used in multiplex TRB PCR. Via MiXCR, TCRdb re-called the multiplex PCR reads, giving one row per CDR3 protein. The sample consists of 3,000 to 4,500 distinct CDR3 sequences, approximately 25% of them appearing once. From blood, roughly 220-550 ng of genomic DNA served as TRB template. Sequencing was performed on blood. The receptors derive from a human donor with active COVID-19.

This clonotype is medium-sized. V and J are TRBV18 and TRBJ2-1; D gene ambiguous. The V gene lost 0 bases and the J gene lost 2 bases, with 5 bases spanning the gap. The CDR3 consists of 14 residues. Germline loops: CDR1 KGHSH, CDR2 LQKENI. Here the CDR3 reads CASSPPGTYNEQFF. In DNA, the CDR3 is TGTGCCAGCTCACCACCGGGAACCTACAATGAGCAGTTCTTC.

The CDR3 region has the DNA TGTGCCAGCAGCTTCGGAGGAGGGGATACGCAGTATTTT. It codes for CASSFGGGDTQYF. The rearrangement links TRBV7-9 to TRBJ2-3; the D gene is possibly TRBD2 (6 bases). The germline V gene encodes CDR1 SEHNR and CDR2 FQNEAQ (reference sequence). The CDR3 contains 13 residues. V was cut by 3 bases and J by 6 bases, with 10 bases left in between.

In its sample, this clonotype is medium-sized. The CDR3 protein is CASSPSTGNTEAFF. The CDR3 DNA reads as TGTGCCAGCAGTCCCTCGACAGGAAACACTGAAGCTTTCTTT. This sequence joins TRBV6-5 and TRBJ1-1; the D gene is possibly TRBD1 (6 bases). The CDR3 is 14 residues long. Trimming removed 5 bases from V and 2 bases from J, with 12 bases in between. Germline assignment: CDR1 MNHEY and CDR2 SVGAGI.

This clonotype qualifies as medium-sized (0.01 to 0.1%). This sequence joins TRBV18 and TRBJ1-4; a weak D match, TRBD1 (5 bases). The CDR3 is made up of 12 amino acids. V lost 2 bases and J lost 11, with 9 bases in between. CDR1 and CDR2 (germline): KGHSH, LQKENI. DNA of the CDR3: TGTGCCAGCTCACCAGCGACAGCTAAACTGTTTTTT. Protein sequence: CASSPATAKLFF.

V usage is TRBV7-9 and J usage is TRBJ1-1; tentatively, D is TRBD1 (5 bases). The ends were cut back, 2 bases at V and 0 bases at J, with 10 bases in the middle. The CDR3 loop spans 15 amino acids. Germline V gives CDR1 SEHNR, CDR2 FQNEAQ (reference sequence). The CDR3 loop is CASSLIDSVNTEAFF. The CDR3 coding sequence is TGTGCCAGCAGCTTAATAGACAGTGTGAACACTGAAGCTTTCTTT.

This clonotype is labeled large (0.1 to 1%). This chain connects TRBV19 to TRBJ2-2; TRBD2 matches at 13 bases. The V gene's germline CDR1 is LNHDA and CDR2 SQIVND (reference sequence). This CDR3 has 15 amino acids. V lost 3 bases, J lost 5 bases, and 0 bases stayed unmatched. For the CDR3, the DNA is TGTGCCAGTAGTATGGGACTAGCGGGGACCGGGGAGCTGTTTTTT. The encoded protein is CASSMGLAGTGELFF.

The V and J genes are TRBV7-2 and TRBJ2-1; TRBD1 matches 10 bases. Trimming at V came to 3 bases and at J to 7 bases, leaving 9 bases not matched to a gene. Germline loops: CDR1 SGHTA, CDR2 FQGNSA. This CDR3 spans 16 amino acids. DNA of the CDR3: TGTGCCAGCAGCTTCGGCCGGGGACAGGGGAGGAATGAGCAGTTCTTC. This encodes CASSFGRGQGRNEQFF.

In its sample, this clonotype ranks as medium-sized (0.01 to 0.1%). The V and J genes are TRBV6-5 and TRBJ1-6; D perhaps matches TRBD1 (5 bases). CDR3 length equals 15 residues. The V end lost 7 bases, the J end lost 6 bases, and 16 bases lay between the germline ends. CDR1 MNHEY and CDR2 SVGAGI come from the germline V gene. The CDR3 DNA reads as TGTGCCAGCAACCCGGGAGTTAGGGGTAATTCACCCCTCCACTTT. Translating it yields CASNPGVRGNSPLHF.

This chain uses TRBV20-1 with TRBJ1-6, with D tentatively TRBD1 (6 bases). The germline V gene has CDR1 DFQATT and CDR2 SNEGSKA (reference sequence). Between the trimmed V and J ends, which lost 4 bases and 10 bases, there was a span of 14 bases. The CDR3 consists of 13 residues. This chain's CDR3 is CSATPQGSSPLHF. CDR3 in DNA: TGCAGTGCTACCCCACAGGGAAGCTCACCCCTCCACTTT.